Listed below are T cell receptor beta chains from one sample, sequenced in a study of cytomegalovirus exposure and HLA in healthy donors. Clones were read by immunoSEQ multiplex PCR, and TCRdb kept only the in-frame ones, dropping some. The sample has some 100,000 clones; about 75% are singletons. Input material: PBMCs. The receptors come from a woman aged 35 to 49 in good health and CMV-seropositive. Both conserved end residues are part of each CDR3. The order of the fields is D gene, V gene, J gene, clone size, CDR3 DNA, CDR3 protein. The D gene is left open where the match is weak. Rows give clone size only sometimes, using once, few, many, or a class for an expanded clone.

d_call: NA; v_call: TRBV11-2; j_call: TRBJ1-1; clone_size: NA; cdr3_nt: TGTGCCAGCAGCTTCACTGAGATGAACACTGAAGCTTTCTTT; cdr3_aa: CASSFTEMNTEAFF
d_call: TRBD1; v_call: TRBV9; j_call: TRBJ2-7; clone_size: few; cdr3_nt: TGTGCCAGCAGCGTAGCAGGGGGACAGGGACTCTACGAGCAGTACTTC; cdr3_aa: CASSVAGGQGLYEQYF
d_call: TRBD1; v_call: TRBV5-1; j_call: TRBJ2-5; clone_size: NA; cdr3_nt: TGCGCCAGCAGCGTAGCTCCGGGACAGGGGGCAAATGAGCAGTACTTC; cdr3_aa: CASSVAPGQGANEQYF
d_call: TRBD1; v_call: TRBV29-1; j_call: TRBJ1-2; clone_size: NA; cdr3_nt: TGCAGCGTAGAAGGGGGCCGCTATGGCTACACCTTC; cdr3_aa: CSVEGGRYGYTF
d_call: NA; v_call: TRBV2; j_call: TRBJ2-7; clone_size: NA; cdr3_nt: TGTGCCAGCTGGGCACAGGGATCCTACGAGCAGTACTTC; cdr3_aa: CASWAQGSYEQYF
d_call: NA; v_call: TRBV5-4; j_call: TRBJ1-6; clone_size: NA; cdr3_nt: TGTGCCAGCAGCTTGGCGGACTTTAATTCACCCCTCCACTTT; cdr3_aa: CASSLADFNSPLHF
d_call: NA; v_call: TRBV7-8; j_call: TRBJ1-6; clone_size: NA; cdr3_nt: TGTGCCAGCAGCCTAAATTCACCCCTCCACTTT; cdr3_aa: CASSLNSPLHF
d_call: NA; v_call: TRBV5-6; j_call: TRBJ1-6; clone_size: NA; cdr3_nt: TGTGCCAGCAGCTTCCGACAGAAAAATTCACCCCTCCACTTT; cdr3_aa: CASSFRQKNSPLHF
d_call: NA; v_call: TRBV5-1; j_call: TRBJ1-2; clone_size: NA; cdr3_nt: TGCGCCAGCAGCTTTTCTACGGATGGCTACACCTTC; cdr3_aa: CASSFSTDGYTF
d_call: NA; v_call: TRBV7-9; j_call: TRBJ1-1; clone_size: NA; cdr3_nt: TGTGCCAGCAGCAATCTTTTACGGGCGGGGAACACTGAAGCTTTCTTT; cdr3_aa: CASSNLLRAGNTEAFF
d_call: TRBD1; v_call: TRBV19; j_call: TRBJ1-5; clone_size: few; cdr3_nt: TGTGCCACCTCCCCCCGGGACAGACAAAATCAGCCCCAGCATTTT; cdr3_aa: CATSPRDRQNQPQHF
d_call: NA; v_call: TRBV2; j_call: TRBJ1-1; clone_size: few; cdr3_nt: TGTGCCAGCAGTGATTTTGGGACACCTATGAACACTGAAGCTTTCTTT; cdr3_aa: CASSDFGTPMNTEAFF
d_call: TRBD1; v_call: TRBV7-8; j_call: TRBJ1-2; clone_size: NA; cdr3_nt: TGTGCCAGCAGCGGGTACAGGGGCACAGACCGCTACACCTTC; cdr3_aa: CASSGYRGTDRYTF
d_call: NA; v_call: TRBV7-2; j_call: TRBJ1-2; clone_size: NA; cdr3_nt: TGTGCCAGCAGCCTCCCCCGAGACAGGCCCTATGGCTACACCTTC; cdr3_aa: CASSLPRDRPYGYTF
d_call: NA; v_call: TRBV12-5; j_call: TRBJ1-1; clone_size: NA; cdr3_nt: TGTGCTAGTGGCCGTATATCGGGCACTGAAGCTTTCTTT; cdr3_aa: CASGRISGTEAFF